Below, one T cell receptor beta chain is given with its context. What it binds is unknown. The CDR3 covers 15 residues. Germline assignment: CDR1 SGHVS and CDR2 FQNEAQ. V shed 5 bases and J 4 bases; nucleotides not matched to a gene: 5. An Oncomine TCR Beta short-read assay was used to sequence the DNA from cultured CD4+ T cells. TCRdb independently ran MiXCR on the PCR reads; one entry per CDR3 protein. The repertoire consists of about 19,000 distinct CDR3 sequences, with about 40% occurring once and the leading ten covering 2.5% to 3%. These data are taken from a study of vaccination and CD4 T cells after COVID-19. Study in general: Six men and four women formed the convalescents, two being Hispanic.

Indicated treatment: roughly 10-day PBMC culture with coronavirus spike peptide pools or control peptides (ViraFEST assay). By negative selection, CD4+ T cells were isolated once culture had run for approximately 9 days. The V call is TRBV7-8, the J call TRBJ2-3, with 11 bases that match TRBD1. The starting material was CD4+ T cells from blood, cultured in vitro, obtained after SARS-CoV-2 vaccination. The clonotype originates from a human donor who had recovered from COVID-19. The CDR3 loop reads CASSPRTGGADTQYF. CDR3 DNA sequence: TGTGCCAGCAGCCCAAGGACAGGGGGCGCAGATACGCAGTATTTT.